Listed here are 27 T cell receptor beta chains from one sample, sequenced in a study of blood T cell repertoires in COVID-19. The repertoire was sequenced with immunoSEQ multiplex PCR; TCRdb's copy has only in-frame clones and lacks some. The sample carries 250,000 to 350,000 clones, around 90% recorded once. Input material: peripheral blood. The receptors were gathered from a man aged 18 to 30 with active or convalescent COVID-19.

The chain employs TRBV5-1 and TRBJ2-1; TRBD2 might be the D (6 bases). Trimming shortened V by 3 bases and J by 2 bases, and 15 bases separated the two germline ends. The CDR3 has 16 amino acids. Germline V gives CDR1 SGHRS, CDR2 YFSETQ. The CDR3 protein is CASSWNRDSAYNEQFF. The DNA of the CDR3 is TGCGCCAGCAGCTGGAACCGGGACTCCGCCTACAATGAGCAGTTCTTC.

The rearrangement links TRBV7-3 to TRBJ2-2, with D unresolved. The V and J ends lost 4 bases and 6 bases respectively, with 9 bases between them. The CDR3 totals 13 residues. CDR1 and CDR2 (germline): SGHTA, FQGTGA. The CDR3 bases are TGTGCCAGCAGCTCACTCTTTCCCGGGGAGCTGTTTTTT. This encodes CASSSLFPGELFF.

The DNA for the CDR3 is TGTGCCAGCAGTCTTATGAGGTCCGAGCAGTACTTC. This translates into CASSLMRSEQYF. The chain joins TRBV5-6 to TRBJ2-7; D unresolved. The germline V gene encodes CDR1 SGHDT and CDR2 YYEEEE. Trimming removed 5 bases from V and 6 bases from J, with 12 bases in between. The CDR3 has 12 amino acids.

CDR3 loop: CASSVQGALGAEAFF. In DNA form, the CDR3 reads TGTGCCAGTAGTGTGCAGGGGGCGCTTGGAGCTGAAGCTTTCTTT. J is TRBJ1-1 and V is TRBV19, with 8 bases that match TRBD1. Trimming at V came to 5 bases and at J to 6 bases, leaving 11 bases not matched to a gene. In germline, CDR1 is LNHDA, CDR2 SQIVND (reference sequence). The CDR3 runs to 15 residues. The complete variable domain, with remaining parts taken from reference TRBV19 and TRBJ1-1, reads DGGITQSPKYLFRKEGQNVTLSCEQNLNHDAMYWYRQDPGQGLRLIYYSQIVNDFQKGDIAEGYSVSREKKESFPLTVTSAQKNPTAFYLCASSVQGALGAEAFFGQGTRLTVV.

This chain uses TRBV18 with TRBJ2-7; D is ambiguous. V was pared by 5 bases and J by 1 base, with 15 bases between. This CDR3 is built from 15 residues. The germline V gene encodes CDR1 KGHSH and CDR2 LQKENI. The CDR3 loop reads CASSSSGPLSYEQYF. CDR3 DNA: TGTGCCAGCTCATCCTCTGGGCCGTTATCCTACGAGCAGTACTTC.

The rearrangement links TRBV20-1 to TRBJ2-2, with TRBD2 matching over 7 bases. V was pared by 3 bases and J by 4 bases, with 11 bases of the junction left unmatched. The CDR3 loop spans 16 amino acids. From germline, CDR1 is DFQATT and CDR2 SNEGSKA (reference sequence). The CDR3: CSASSWREIFTGELFF. In DNA, the CDR3 is TGCAGTGCTAGTTCCTGGCGGGAGATCTTCACCGGGGAGCTGTTTTTT.

This clone was seen a handful of times. The CDR3, as DNA: TGTGCCAGCAGCCTCCGGACAGGGGGCCGCACCGGGGAGCTGTTTTTT. Its protein is CASSLRTGGRTGELFF. The gene calls are TRBV7-8 and TRBJ2-2; 11 bases map to TRBD1. V lost 5 bases, J lost 4 bases, and 6 bases stayed unmatched. This CDR3 region has 16 residues. Germline V gene lookup returns CDR1 SGHVS and CDR2 FQNEAQ.

The table lists this clone with a few counts. The chain couples TRBV6-4 to TRBJ1-4; tentatively, D is TRBD1 (6 bases). From germline, CDR1 is MRHNA and CDR2 SNTAGT. V gave up 1 base and J gave up 7 bases, with 19 bases separating them. The CDR3 consists of 17 residues. For the CDR3, the DNA is TGTGCCAGCAGTGACTGTTCCGAGCAGGGGAAGTGTGAAAAACTGTTTTTT. Translation gives CASSDCSEQGKCEKLFF.

V usage is TRBV2 and J usage is TRBJ2-5; D is ambiguous. Germline CDR1 SNHLY, CDR2 FYNNEI. The length of the CDR3 is 12 residues. Trimming shortened V by 5 bases and J by 5 bases, and 9 bases separated the two germline ends. Here the CDR3 reads CASSTIVETQYF. The CDR3 coding sequence is TGTGCCAGCAGTACTATTGTTGAGACCCAGTACTTC.

The chain uses TRBV11-2 and TRBJ2-7; D perhaps matches TRBD2 (6 bases). Trimming took 7 bases from V and 3 from J, leaving 19 bases between them. Germline values: CDR1 SGHAT, CDR2 FQNNGV. The CDR3 is 15 residues long. The CDR3 here is CASTQGLGTHYEQYF. CDR3 coding DNA: TGTGCCAGCACCCAAGGACTGGGGACTCACTACGAGCAGTACTTC.

V and J are TRBV19 and TRBJ1-5; a weak D match, TRBD1 (5 bases). Trimming removed 7 bases at V and 4 bases at J, with 14 bases between. This CDR3 comprises 14 residues. The V gene's germline CDR1 is LNHDA and CDR2 SQIVND (reference sequence). The CDR3 nucleotides are TGTGCCAGTAAGATCAGGGATTTAAATCAGCCCCAGCATTTT. The encoded protein is CASKIRDLNQPQHF. The full variable domain, its missing parts supplied by reference TRBV19 and TRBJ1-5, is DGGITQSPKYLFRKEGQNVTLSCEQNLNHDAMYWYRQDPGQGLRLIYYSQIVNDFQKGDIAEGYSVSREKKESFPLTVTSAQKNPTAFYLCASKIRDLNQPQHFGDGTRLSIL.

This clone was counted a few times. The chain employs TRBV6-2 or TRBV6-3 and TRBJ2-6; TRBD2 might be the D (5 bases). Germline CDR1 reads MNHEY; CDR2 reads SVGEGT. Trimming shortened V by 4 bases and J by 0 bases, and 7 bases separated the two germline ends. This CDR3 is 15 amino acids long. CDR3 nucleotides: TGTGCCAGCAGTTTACGGGACTCTGGGGCCAACGTCCTGACTTTC. Its translation: CASSLRDSGANVLTF.

This CDR3 is CASSLPAADTQYF. The DNA for the CDR3 is TGTGCCAGCAGTTTACCCGCAGCAGATACGCAGTATTTT. This sequence joins TRBV28 and TRBJ2-3; no reliable D call. The CDR3 loop spans 13 amino acids. Trimming pared 2 bases from V and 4 bases from J, leaving 7 bases between. The germline V gene encodes CDR1 MDHEN and CDR2 SYDVKM.

The rearrangement joins TRBV3-1 (or the pseudogene TRBV3-2) to TRBJ2-1; 9 bases fit TRBD1. Trimming cost V 5 bases and J 6 bases; bases outside gene matches: 5. In germline, CDR1 is LGHDT, CDR2 YNNKEL (reference sequence). The CDR3 runs 14 residues. CDR3 coding DNA: TGTGCCAGCAGCAGCCCGGGACAGGGCAATGAGCAGTTCTTC. It codes for CASSSPGQGNEQFF.

The chain links TRBV7-7 to TRBJ2-5; 9 bases are shared with TRBD1. The CDR3 is 16 residues long. With 5 bases clipped from V and 5 bases from J, the junction kept 12 bases outside the gene matches. The germline V gene encodes CDR1 SSHAT and CDR2 FNYEAQ (reference sequence). CDR3 sequence: CASSPGTGSIVETQYF. The CDR3 DNA reads TGTGCCAGCAGCCCCGGGACAGGGAGTATTGTGGAGACCCAGTACTTC.

The V and J genes are TRBV6-5 and TRBJ1-5; weak D call: TRBD1 (5 bases). The CDR3 extends over 15 amino acids. The V gene's germline CDR1 is MNHEY and CDR2 SVGAGI. V was cut by 5 bases and J by 5 bases, with 16 bases left in between. The CDR3 DNA follows: TGTGCCAGCAGTCCGACAGCTAGAAACCATCAGCCCCAGCATTTT. It is translated as CASSPTARNHQPQHF.

V is TRBV14 and J is TRBJ2-5; 7 bases match TRBD1. The CDR3 totals 15 residues. Trimming removed 5 bases from V and 5 bases from J; junction bases left unmatched: 11. Germline values: CDR1 SGHDN, CDR2 FVKESK. CDR3: CASSERQGVRETQYF. The CDR3 DNA is TGTGCCAGCAGCGAAAGACAGGGTGTTCGGGAGACCCAGTACTTC. The complete variable domain, with remaining parts taken from reference TRBV14 and TRBJ2-5, reads EAGVTQFPSHSVIEKGQTVTLRCDPISGHDNLYWYRRVMGKEIKFLLHFVKESKQDESGMPNNRFLAERTGGTYSTLKVQPAELEDSGVYFCASSERQGVRETQYFGPGTRLLVL.

The rearrangement uses TRBV27 and TRBJ1-2, with 8 bases identical to TRBD1. Germline V gene sequence: CDR1 MNHEY, CDR2 SMNVEV (reference sequence). The CDR3 spans 15 residues. The V segment lost 10 bases and the J segment 8 bases; nucleotides outside the gene matches: 18. The CDR3 spells CATAGQVSPTRGYTF. The CDR3 DNA sequence: TGTGCCACCGCGGGACAGGTATCCCCCACCAGGGGCTACACCTTC.

The CDR3 loop reads CASTPRGLNTEAFF. CDR3 DNA: TGTGCCAGCACCCCCCGGGGGTTGAACACTGAAGCTTTCTTT. The chain links TRBV25-1 to TRBJ1-1; possibly TRBD1 for D (5 bases). The germline V gene encodes CDR1 MGHDK and CDR2 SYGVNS. V shed 7 bases and J shed 0 bases, with 12 bases lying between them. CDR3 length equals 14 residues.

This sequence joins TRBV2 and TRBJ1-1; the match to TRBD1 covers 7 bases. Germline lookup yields CDR1 SNHLY and CDR2 FYNNEI. The CDR3 covers 14 residues. The ends lost 5 bases at V and 1 base at J; junction bases unmatched: 4. CDR3 residues: CASSQTGTNTEAFF. CDR3 nucleotides: TGTGCCAGCAGTCAGACAGGGACGAACACTGAAGCTTTCTTT.

The chain links TRBV27 to TRBJ1-5; 8 positions agree with TRBD1. Per germline, CDR1 MNHEY and CDR2 SMNVEV (reference sequence). Unmatched junction bases numbered 4, after V lost 5 bases and J lost 1 base. This CDR3 is built from 15 residues. CDR3 DNA: TGTGCCAGCAGTAGGACAGGGTGGAGCAATCAGCCCCAGCATTTT. Protein sequence: CASSRTGWSNQPQHF.

The V gene is TRBV9, the J gene TRBJ2-1; D is undetermined. The CDR3 is 15 amino acids. Per the germline V gene, CDR1 is SGDLS and CDR2 is YYNGEE. V was cut by 2 bases and J by 0 bases, with 9 bases left in between. The CDR3, as DNA: TGTGCCAGCAGCGTTAACTTCAACTCCTACAATGAGCAGTTCTTC. Protein: CASSVNFNSYNEQFF.

The CDR3 DNA follows: TGTGCCAGCAGCAAAGGGAGAACGAACACTGAAGCTTTCTTT. It codes for CASSKGRTNTEAFF. The chain uses TRBV7-2 and TRBJ1-1; D unclear. The V gene lost 5 bases and the J gene lost 1 base, with 11 bases spanning the gap. Germline V gene sequence: CDR1 SGHTA, CDR2 FQGNSA. There are 14 residues in the CDR3.

The chain combines TRBV7-8 with TRBJ2-7; 16 bases align to TRBD2. V lost 4 bases and J lost 4; bases outside the gene matches: 7. The CDR3 spans 17 residues. In germline, CDR1 is SGHVS, CDR2 FQNEAQ. The CDR3 spells CASSSGLAGGLGYEQYF. The CDR3 nucleotides are TGTGCCAGCAGCTCGGGACTAGCGGGGGGGCTAGGATACGAGCAGTACTTC.

J is TRBJ1-4 and V is TRBV6-6; TRBD1 matches 9 bases. Germline CDR1 MNHNY, CDR2 SVGAGI (reference sequence). The CDR3 is 13 amino acids. The junction had 5 bases not matched to a gene; V was cut back by 7 bases and J by 8 bases. In nucleotides, the CDR3 is TGTGCCAGCATGGACAGGGGTTGGGAAAAACTGTTTTTT. Translation gives CASMDRGWEKLFF.

This chain connects TRBV24-1 to TRBJ2-3; 8 nucleotides match TRBD2. The CDR3 length is 15 residues. V lost 6 bases, J lost 1 base, and 5 bases stayed unmatched. Germline V gives CDR1 KGHDR, CDR2 SFDVKD. Here the CDR3 reads CATSRAGEGTDTQYF. The CDR3 bases are TGTGCCACCAGTCGAGCGGGAGAGGGCACAGATACGCAGTATTTT.

This chain uses TRBV5-1 with TRBJ2-7, with a weak D call TRBD2 (6 bases). The CDR3 runs 16 residues. Germline values: CDR1 SGHRS, CDR2 YFSETQ. The V and J ends lost 4 bases and 7 bases respectively, with 24 bases between them. This chain's CDR3 is CASSVYGQGGMYEQYF. In DNA form, the CDR3 reads TGCGCCAGCAGCGTCTACGGGCAGGGAGGAATGTATGAGCAGTACTTC. Drawing the rest from reference TRBV5-1 and TRBJ2-7, the complete variable domain is KAGVTQTPRYLIKTRGQQVTLSCSPISGHRSVSWYQQTPGQGLQFLFEYFSETQRNKGNFPGRFSGRQFSNSRSEMNVSTLELGDSALYLCASSVYGQGGMYEQYFGPGTRLTVT.